The clone carrying this T cell receptor (beta chain) was seen only a few times. Its antigen is as yet unknown. This entry comes from a study of shared clonotypes between healthy human individuals. Study at large: The study drew on two women and a few men aged 18 to 49 as donors. Three CD4 naive, three CD4 memory, two CD8 naive and one CD8 memory plate were used per donor. Study-level findings and limits: Although depth was large, rarefaction showed that sequencing of the sorted subsets was incomplete.

Germline assignment: CDR1 SQVTM and CDR2 ANQGSEA. The CDR3 sequence is 17 residues long. V trimming: 5 bases; J trimming: 2 bases; junction bases outside the gene matches: 15. The assay was immunoSEQ multiplex PCR, and TCRdb's table has in-frame clones only and misses some. The sample includes about 2.5 million clones, 85% to 95% seen only once; the top ten take roughly 0.34%. The clonotype originates from a man between 18 and 35 years old in good health. Some clones in this sample may be carry-over from other donors' samples. V and J are TRBV29-1 and TRBJ1-3; TRBD1 agrees at 7 bases. Material: naive CD4+ T cells from PBMCs. Described subset: CD45RA+ positively selected. CDR3 DNA sequence: TGCAGCGTTTCTGGGACAGACCTTCAACTCGCTGGAAACACCATATATTTT. It encodes CSVSGTDLQLAGNTIYF.